The 18 T cell receptor beta chains reported below all come from one sample, sequenced in a study of T cells in women clearing cervical HPV infection. The table came from immunoSEQ multiplex PCR; TCRdb's copy has only in-frame clones and leaves some out. Listed are fewer than 50,000 clones; 7.6% falls within the top ten. Material for sequencing was blood buffy coat. Every receptor here comes from a woman between 18 and 70 years old with a cervical HPV16 infection that either progressed to CIN3+ or cleared (not recorded which).

Comments on this clone: The CDR3 end is not reached by the read, which stops 3 residues before it; the germline J gene fills it in. The chain couples TRBV19 to TRBJ1-4, with D possibly being TRBD1 (6 bases). The germline gives CDR1 LNHDA, CDR2 SQIVND (reference sequence). V was cut by 11 bases and J by 6 bases, with 19 bases left in between. This CDR3 is built from 14 residues. CDR3 amino acids: CAAGGWGRHEKLFF. The covered CDR3 bases are TGTGCCGCCGGAGGATGGGGGCGTCATGAAAAA. Variable domain in full (rest from reference TRBV19 and TRBJ1-4): DGGITQSPKYLFRKEGQNVTLSCEQNLNHDAMYWYRQDPGQGLRLIYYSQIVNDFQKGDIAEGYSVSREKKESFPLTVTSAQKNPTAFYLCAAGGWGRHEKLFFGSGTQLSVL.

CDR3 DNA, as far as it was read: TGTGCCAGCAGCCAAGAGGCTGAGACAGGATTTTCCTATGGC. Protein product: CASSQEAETGFSYG. The CDR3 as a whole reads CASSQEAETGFSYGYTF. The chain employs TRBV4-2 and TRBJ1-2; perhaps TRBD1 as D (6 bases). Read coverage stops 3 residues before the CDR3 terminus; the germline J gene supplies the remainder. CDR3 size: 17 residues. Germline V gives CDR1 LGHNA, CDR2 YNFKEQ. Between the trimmed V and J ends, which lost 0 bases and 4 bases, there was a span of 18 bases.

Concerning this clone itself: The read ends 3 residues before the CDR3 terminus; that terminus is restored from the germline J gene. The V gene is TRBV7-3, the J gene TRBJ2-2, with 10 nucleotides matching TRBD2. Trimming removed 6 bases from V and 5 bases from J; junction bases left unmatched: 3. The CDR3 spans 14 residues. Germline V gene lookup returns CDR1 SGHTA and CDR2 FQGTGA. The sequenced part of the CDR3 DNA is TGTGCCAGCAGGACTAGCGGGTTGACCGGGGAG. Translating gives CASRTSGLTGE. The CDR3 in full is CASRTSGLTGELFF.

Concerning this clone: Sequencing ends 3 residues short of the CDR3 end; the germline J gene provides the rest. The chain has TRBV7-9 and TRBJ2-5; D is possibly TRBD1 (5 bases). V gave up 1 base and J gave up 4 bases, with 13 bases separating them. CDR1 and CDR2 (germline): SEHNR, FQNEAQ (reference sequence). This CDR3 spans 15 amino acids. Partial CDR3 DNA: TGTGCCAGCAGCTTAGGTTCAGGGTCAAGAGAGACC. Its translation is CASSLGSGSRET. The CDR3 in full is CASSLGSGSRETQYF. Supplemented by reference TRBV7-9 and TRBJ2-5, the full variable domain reads DTGVSQNPRHKITKRGQNVTFRCDPISEHNRLYWYRQTLGQGPEFLTYFQNEAQLEKSRLLSDRFSAERPKGSFSTLEIQRTEQGDSAMYLCASSLGSGSRETQYFGPGTRLLVL.

For this clone: The read terminates 3 residues ahead of where the CDR3 ends, so the germline J gene completes it. V usage is TRBV5-1 and J usage is TRBJ1-5; D gene uncertain. The V end was cut by 0 bases, the J end by 3 bases, with 7 bases between. Germline V gene sequence: CDR1 SGHRS, CDR2 YFSETQ. The CDR3 spans 14 residues. The CDR3 bases that were read are TGCGCCAGCAGCTTGGACGGACTCAATCAGCCC. Its translation is CASSLDGLNQP. From start to end, the CDR3 is CASSLDGLNQPQHF.

About this clone: The read ends 3 residues shy of where the CDR3 ends; the end is completed using the germline J gene. The chain uses TRBV2 and TRBJ2-3; TRBD2 aligns across 9 bases. This CDR3 has 15 residues. V trimming: 7 bases; J trimming: 3 bases; junction bases outside the gene matches: 8. CDR1 is SNHLY, CDR2 FYNNEI, per germline. Partial CDR3 DNA: TGTGCCAGCACCCTGGGACTAGCCCTAACAGATACG. Translated: CASTLGLALTDT. The whole CDR3 sequence reads CASTLGLALTDTQYF.

Comment on this clone: With the read ending 3 residues before the CDR3 end, the germline J gene is used to fill in that end. The chain combines TRBV19 with TRBJ2-3; possibly TRBD2 for D (6 bases). The CDR3 loop spans 17 amino acids. Germline V CDR1 and CDR2: LNHDA, SQIVND (reference sequence). Between the trimmed V and J ends, which lost 3 bases and 0 bases, there was a span of 16 bases. CDR3 loop: CASSIELGTSSTDTQYF. Partial CDR3 DNA: TGTGCCAGTAGTATTGAGCTTGGGACTTCTAGCACAGATACG. Using reference TRBV19 and TRBJ2-3 for the parts outside the CDR3, the full variable domain is DGGITQSPKYLFRKEGQNVTLSCEQNLNHDAMYWYRQDPGQGLRLIYYSQIVNDFQKGDIAEGYSVSREKKESFPLTVTSAQKNPTAFYLCASSIELGTSSTDTQYFGPGTRLTVL.

In the case of this clone: The read halts 3 residues ahead of the CDR3 end, with the missing end drawn from the germline J gene. The chain combines TRBV19 with TRBJ2-7; a possible D gene is TRBD1 (6 bases). Trimming removed 3 bases at V and 2 bases at J, with 8 bases between. The CDR3 loop spans 13 amino acids. Germline V gives CDR1 LNHDA, CDR2 SQIVND (reference sequence). CDR3 DNA, as far as it was read: TGTGCCAGTAGTATTGGGGGCGCCTACGAG. It codes for CASSIGGAYE. The whole CDR3 protein reads CASSIGGAYEQYF.

The CDR3 sequence: CASSSVSEAFF. CDR3 DNA (partial): TGTGCCAGCAGTTCAGTCTCTGAA. The chain uses TRBV6-2 or TRBV6-3 and TRBJ1-1; D is uncertain. The read terminates 3 residues before the CDR3 end, so the remaining end is supplied by the germline J gene. The ends were cut back, 4 bases at V and 6 bases at J, with 6 bases in the middle. Germline V gene sequence: CDR1 MNHEY, CDR2 SVGEGT. The CDR3 consists of 11 residues.

Turning to this clone: The observed sequence ends 3 residues before the CDR3 terminus, with the missing tail filled in from the germline J gene. V is TRBV19 and J is TRBJ2-1; D unresolved. CDR3 size: 12 residues. CDR1 and CDR2 from the germline V gene are LNHDA and SQIVND (reference sequence). Trimming took off 1 base at V and 9 bases at J, with 7 bases between the two ends. The sequenced part of the CDR3 DNA is TGTGCCAGTAGTATAGTTAGAAGTGAG. Its translation: CASSIVRSE. The whole CDR3 reads CASSIVRSEQFF.

For this clone: With the read ending 3 residues before the CDR3 end, the germline J gene is used to fill in that end. The chain combines TRBV7-9 with TRBJ1-1; no reliable D call. The CDR3 totals 14 residues. Germline V lookup: CDR1 SEHNR, CDR2 FQNEAQ (reference sequence). V dropped 5 bases and J dropped 5 bases, with 15 bases sitting between them. The sequenced part of the CDR3 DNA is TGTGCCAGCAGCATCGACGGCACGGGGACTGAA. Protein product: CASSIDGTGTE. The full CDR3 protein is CASSIDGTGTEAFF.

CDR3 DNA, as far as it was read: TGTGCCAGCAGTGAAGCGCCCGGGACAGGGGGAGAAAAA. This encodes CASSEAPGTGGEK. In full, the CDR3 reads CASSEAPGTGGEKLFF. The rearrangement joins TRBV6-1 to TRBJ1-4, with TRBD1 identical over 11 bases. The read terminates 3 residues before the CDR3 end, so the remaining end is supplied by the germline J gene. Germline V gene sequence: CDR1 MNHNS, CDR2 SASEGT. The CDR3 consists of 16 residues. J lost 8 bases, V lost 0 bases, and 5 bases had no gene match.

The CDR3 region is CASSTRQETGELFF. CDR3 DNA (partial): TGTGCCAGCAGTACCCGACAGGAAACCGGGGAG. V gene TRBV2 combines with J gene TRBJ2-2, with D possibly matching TRBD1 (6 bases). The read is 3 residues too short to cover the CDR3 end, so that end is filled in from the germline J gene. The CDR3 is 14 residues long. Germline V gene sequence: CDR1 SNHLY, CDR2 FYNNEI. The V end lost 5 bases, the J end lost 5 bases, and 12 bases lay between the germline ends.

For this clone: Coverage ceases 3 residues before the CDR3 finishes, and the germline J gene fills in the end. This chain links TRBV20-1 with TRBJ1-1; the match to TRBD1 covers 7 bases. The CDR3 is 13 residues long. Germline V CDR1 and CDR2: DFQATT, SNEGSKA (reference sequence). V shed 3 bases, J shed 2 bases, and the junction held 3 bases outside the gene matches. The part of the CDR3 DNA that was read is TGCAGTGCTAGCGACAGGGTTAACACTGAA. Amino acid sequence: CSASDRVNTE. The complete CDR3 protein is CSASDRVNTEAFF.

In regard to this clone: Coverage ceases 3 residues before the CDR3 finishes, and the germline J gene fills in the end. The chain joins TRBV7-3 to TRBJ2-1; TRBD2 aligns across 12 bases. CDR3 size: 15 residues. The V gene end was trimmed by 2 bases and the J gene end by 4 bases; junction bases not matched to a gene: 0. Germline loops: CDR1 SGHTA, CDR2 FQGTGA. The CDR3 sequence: CASSLGTSGYNEQFF. The CDR3 bases that were read are TGTGCCAGCAGCTTAGGGACTAGCGGGTACAATGAG.

For this clone: The CDR3 goes on 3 residues after the read ends, and that part is filled in from the germline J gene. This chain joins TRBV5-1 and TRBJ2-1, with 8 bases aligning to TRBD1. Germline V lookup: CDR1 SGHRS, CDR2 YFSETQ. The junction had 3 bases not matched to a gene; V was cut back by 2 bases and J by 5 bases. The CDR3 is 14 residues long. The CDR3 DNA, read in part, is TGCGCCAGCAGCTTCCGGGACAGGAACAATGAG. As protein: CASSFRDRNNE. From start to end, the CDR3 is CASSFRDRNNEQFF.

About this clone: The DNA ends 3 residues before the CDR3 does, and the rest of the CDR3 is filled in from the germline J gene. The chain uses TRBV30 and TRBJ1-1; D is ambiguous. V lost 2 bases to trimming and J lost 5 bases, with 12 bases between them. Looked up from germline, CDR1 is GTSNPN and CDR2 is SVGIG (reference sequence). The CDR3 covers 13 residues. This chain's CDR3 is CAWSKTVETEAFF. The DNA read from the CDR3 is TGTGCCTGGAGTAAAACGGTTGAGACTGAA.

About this clone: The read gets to within 3 residues of the CDR3 end, and the germline J gene fills in the rest. This chain links TRBV5-1 with TRBJ2-6; possible D gene TRBD1, 5 bases. CDR1 and CDR2 (germline): SGHRS, YFSETQ. The length of the CDR3 is 14 residues. The V and J ends lost 5 bases and 7 bases respectively, with 13 bases between them. The sequenced CDR3 bases are TGCGCCAGCAGTTCCCAGGGATCCGCCAACGTC. This sequence encodes CASSSQGSANV. The entire CDR3 is CASSSQGSANVLTF.